These 14 T cell receptor beta chains originate from one sample sequenced in a study of glioma-infiltrating T cells after dendritic cell vaccination. Only in-frame clones appear in the TCRdb table, and some are missing; sequencing was by immunoSEQ multiplex PCR. The sample lists some 100,000 clones, around 85% seen once, with 2.5% to 3% in the top ten. This sample comprised blood, obtained before dendritic cell vaccination. The receptors stem from a human donor with glioblastoma.

This chain uses TRBV5-1 with TRBJ2-7; TRBD2 agrees at 16 bases. There are 14 residues in the CDR3. Germline CDR1 SGHRS, CDR2 YFSETQ. V lost 4 bases, J lost 7 bases, and 2 bases stayed unmatched. In DNA, the CDR3 is TGCGCCAGCAGCGGGACTAGCGGGAGGGCTGAGCAGTACTTC. Protein: CASSGTSGRAEQYF.

V gene TRBV19 combines with J gene TRBJ2-1, with TRBD1 identical over 8 bases. The germline V gene has CDR1 LNHDA and CDR2 SQIVND (reference sequence). Trimming removed 4 bases from V and 2 bases from J; junction bases left unmatched: 7. CDR3 length: 16 amino acids. The CDR3 reads CASSNLPGQAYNEQFF. The CDR3 DNA reads as TGTGCCAGTAGTAATCTCCCGGGACAGGCCTACAATGAGCAGTTCTTC.

In this sample, this clone turned up a few times. The DNA for the CDR3 is TGTGCCAGCAGTGCCTCGGGACAGACGAACACCGGGGAGCTGTTTTTT. It yields the protein CASSASGQTNTGELFF. The chain combines TRBV2 with TRBJ2-2, with 7 bases lining up with TRBD1. With 4 bases clipped from V and 0 bases from J, the junction kept 5 bases outside the gene matches. This CDR3 is 16 amino acids long. Germline V gene data show CDR1 as SNHLY and CDR2 as FYNNEI. Looking up the rest from reference TRBV2 and TRBJ2-2 gives the full variable domain: EPEVTQTPSHQVTQMGQEVILRCVPISNHLYFYWYRQILGQKVEFLVSFYNNEISEKSEIFDDQFSVERPDGSNFTLKIRSTKLEDSAMYFCASSASGQTNTGELFFGEGSRLTVL.

The rearrangement links TRBV25-1 to TRBJ2-1; D might be TRBD1 (6 bases). This CDR3 region has 14 residues. Germline assignment: CDR1 MGHDK and CDR2 SYGVNS. V lost 3 bases and J 7 bases, leaving 13 bases between the germline ends. For the CDR3, the DNA is TGTGCCAGCAGTGACCCACAGGGTCGAAATGAGCAGTTCTTC. This codes for CASSDPQGRNEQFF.

The V gene is TRBV7-8, the J gene TRBJ2-1; D may be TRBD2 (7 bases). The CDR3 spans 15 residues. Germline values: CDR1 SGHVS, CDR2 FQNEAQ. The V and J ends lost 5 bases and 5 bases respectively, with 16 bases between them. CDR3: CASSRGGSVNNEQFF. In DNA, the CDR3 is TGTGCCAGCAGCAGGGGGGGGTCGGTCAACAATGAGCAGTTCTTC.

This chain connects TRBV6-5 to TRBJ2-7, with 7 bases lining up with TRBD1. This CDR3 is 14 amino acids long. Per germline, CDR1 MNHEY and CDR2 SVGAGI. J was trimmed by 0 bases and V by 5 bases; bases with no gene match: 4. The CDR3 region is CASSTAGGSYEQYF. DNA for the CDR3: TGTGCCAGCAGTACCGCAGGGGGCTCCTACGAGCAGTACTTC.

The chain has TRBV6-5 and TRBJ2-7, with 10 nucleotides matching TRBD2. With 0 bases clipped from V and 3 bases from J, the junction kept 5 bases outside the gene matches. The CDR3 spans 16 residues. The germline CDR1 and CDR2 sequences are MNHEY and SVGAGI. CDR3 sequence reads: CASSYSAAGGYYEQYF. The CDR3 DNA follows: TGTGCCAGCAGTTACTCTGCAGCGGGGGGGTACTACGAGCAGTACTTC.

The chain has TRBV5-1 and TRBJ1-2; 8 positions match TRBD1. This CDR3 region has 16 residues. J gave up 4 bases and V 0 bases, and 8 bases lay outside the gene matches. In germline, CDR1 is SGHRS, CDR2 YFSETQ. For the CDR3, the DNA is TGCGCCAGCAGCTTGGGGGGACAGGTGGGGGCCTATGGCTACACCTTC. Protein sequence: CASSLGGQVGAYGYTF. Full variable domain (outside the CDR3, taken from reference TRBV5-1 and TRBJ1-2): KAGVTQTPRYLIKTRGQQVTLSCSPISGHRSVSWYQQTPGQGLQFLFEYFSETQRNKGNFPGRFSGRQFSNSRSEMNVSTLELGDSALYLCASSLGGQVGAYGYTFGSGTRLTVV.

The chain joins TRBV4-1 to TRBJ2-1, with D possibly matching TRBD1 (5 bases). V lost 0 bases and J lost 0, with 9 bases in between. This CDR3 comprises 16 residues. CDR1 and CDR2 (germline): MGHRA, YSYEKL. In nucleotides, the CDR3 is TGCGCCAGCAGCCAAGATCCAGGGATCTCCTACAATGAGCAGTTCTTC. Translated, it gives CASSQDPGISYNEQFF.

This clone was recorded a few times. The chain joins TRBV6-1 to TRBJ2-2; D may be TRBD1 (7 bases). Germline V gene lookup returns CDR1 MNHNS and CDR2 SASEGT. Trimming pared 2 bases from V and 5 bases from J, leaving 12 bases between. This CDR3 region has 15 residues. The CDR3 here is CASSESTGRTGELFF. CDR3 DNA sequence: TGTGCCAGCAGTGAATCGACAGGGAGGACCGGGGAGCTGTTTTTT.

The V and J genes are TRBV5-6 and TRBJ2-6, with 11 nucleotides matching TRBD1. The CDR3 consists of 18 residues. Germline V gene sequence: CDR1 SGHDT, CDR2 YYEEEE. Unmatched junction bases numbered 8, after V lost 2 bases and J lost 4 bases. The CDR3 nucleotides are TGTGCCAGCAGCTTTTTGGACAGGGGGCTGACGGGGGCCAACGTCCTGACTTTC. This gives the protein CASSFLDRGLTGANVLTF.

The V call is TRBV5-6, the J call TRBJ1-2; tentative D call: TRBD1 (6 bases). Trimming pared 0 bases from V and 8 bases from J, leaving 8 bases between. Germline V gives CDR1 SGHDT, CDR2 YYEEEE. CDR3 length: 12 amino acids. CDR3 amino acids: CASSLARGGYTF. The CDR3 bases are TGTGCCAGCAGCTTGGCCAGGGGAGGCTACACCTTC.

The CDR3: CASSSLAGTYEQYF. The CDR3 nucleotides are TGTGCCAGCAGCTCCCTAGCGGGCACCTACGAGCAGTACTTC. The rearrangement links TRBV7-6 to TRBJ2-7; 8 bases align to TRBD2. Germline lookup yields CDR1 SGHVS and CDR2 FNYEAQ. After removal of 4 bases from V and 2 bases from J, the junction contained 4 bases not matched to a gene. The CDR3 contains 14 residues.

This clone was detected only once. V gene TRBV14 combines with J gene TRBJ2-2, with D possibly matching TRBD2 (7 bases). There are 17 residues in the CDR3. With 0 bases removed from V and 5 bases from J, the gap between germline ends came to 16 bases. The V gene's germline CDR1 is SGHDN and CDR2 FVKESK. CDR3 coding DNA: TGTGCCAGCAGCCAAGATTATCGGGGGGCCGATACCGGGGAGCTGTTTTTT. It encodes CASSQDYRGADTGELFF.